The T cell receptor (beta chain) under discussion was sequenced for a study of blood T cell repertoires in COVID-19. Clones were read by immunoSEQ multiplex PCR, and TCRdb kept only the in-frame ones, dropping some. The profile shows some 350,000 clones, over 70% of them singletons. CDR1 and CDR2 from the germline V gene are SGHRS and YFSETQ. Trimming at V came to 4 bases and at J to 7 bases, leaving 11 bases not matched to a gene. CDR3 size: 15 residues. The TCR was taken from a man aged 30-40 years who had recovered from COVID-19. V gene TRBV5-1 combines with J gene TRBJ1-1, with 9 bases matching TRBD1. Sequences were obtained from PBMCs or T cells enriched from blood (not recorded which). The CDR3 DNA reads as TGCGCCAGCAGCGACGGACAGGGGCCAGCTTTTGAAGCTTTCTTT. Encoded protein: CASSDGQGPAFEAFF.